These 8 T cell receptor beta chains share one sample of origin, sequenced in a study of cytotoxic CD8 clonotypes in ibrutinib-treated CLL. TCRdb's table, derived via immunoSEQ multiplex PCR, lists solely in-frame clones and lacks some. The repertoire holds some 63,000 clones, with roughly nine tenths as singletons. The material sequenced was PBMCs, taken after 12 months of ibrutinib treatment. These receptor sequences come from a human donor with chronic lymphocytic leukemia.

The chain links TRBV28 to TRBJ1-1, with TRBD1 matching 7 bases. The junction had 16 bases not matched to a gene; V was cut back by 5 bases and J by 10 bases. Germline V gives CDR1 MDHEN, CDR2 SYDVKM. The CDR3 is 15 residues long. The DNA for the CDR3 is TGTGCCAGCAGTCCCAGGGGGGGCTTTTTTTTGGTAGCTTTCTTT. It yields the protein CASSPRGGFFLVAFF.

Worth noting for this clone: Because the CDR3's place on the DNA is in doubt, the DNA is left out and the CDR3 is given as listed by TCRdb. The chain recombines TRBV12-1 with TRBJ2-1; the table gives TRBD2 as D, unverified against the DNA. TRBV12-1 is a recognized pseudogene. The CDR3 length is 18 residues, termini included. CDR3 residues: CASSSRPIVAGGSDEQFF.

Note on this clone: The junction does not match germline at one end; this may be a read error. The chain carries TRBV19 and TRBJ1-2, with 7 nucleotides matching TRBD1. The CDR3 contains 10 residues. Germline loops: CDR1 LNHDA, CDR2 SQIVND (reference sequence). CDR3 sequence (DNA): TGTGCCAGTAGTATGGGACAGAGCCCCTTC. Translation: CASSMGQSPF.

The chain is built from TRBV7-2 and TRBJ2-3, with 11 bases fitting TRBD2. The germline V gene encodes CDR1 SGHTA and CDR2 FQGNSA. CDR3 length: 17 residues. With 1 base clipped from V and 3 bases from J, the junction kept 6 bases outside the gene matches. CDR3 bases: TGTGCCAGCAGCTTAGGAACTAGCGGGAGTTCGACAGATACGCAGTATTTT. The encoded protein is CASSLGTSGSSTDTQYF.

This clone has just one count. This rearrangement joins TRBV5-1 to TRBJ1-4; 8 bases align to TRBD1. This CDR3 region has 15 residues. Trimming removed 4 bases from V and 7 bases from J; junction bases left unmatched: 9. Germline V lookup: CDR1 SGHRS, CDR2 YFSETQ. As DNA, the CDR3 is TGCGCCAGCAGCCTTACCGGGACAGGAGGTGAAAAACTGTTTTTT. This codes for CASSLTGTGGEKLFF.

This rearrangement joins TRBV5-1 to TRBJ2-7; 12 bases align to TRBD2. This CDR3 comprises 16 residues. Germline assignment: CDR1 SGHRS and CDR2 YFSETQ. Unmatched junction bases numbered 6, after V lost 4 bases and J lost 1 base. The chain's CDR3 is CASSEGTSGLSYEQYF. DNA for the CDR3: TGCGCCAGCAGCGAAGGGACTAGCGGGCTATCCTACGAGCAGTACTTC.

This clone was detected only a few times. V is TRBV29-1 and J is TRBJ1-3; 7 bases agree with TRBD1. V trimming: 5 bases; J trimming: 0 bases; junction bases outside the gene matches: 4. Germline-derived CDR1 and CDR2 are SQVTM and ANQGSEA. The CDR3 covers 14 residues. CDR3 DNA: TGCAGCGTTCTACAGGGGAGCTCTGGAAACACCATATATTTT. As protein: CSVLQGSSGNTIYF.

The chain recombines TRBV7-3 with TRBJ2-6; maybe TRBD1 (5 bases). V dropped 2 bases and J dropped 7 bases, with 18 bases sitting between them. CDR3 length equals 17 residues. CDR1 and CDR2 from the germline V gene are SGHTA and FQGTGA. The CDR3 coding sequence is TGTGCCAGCAGCTTAGACAGAATCTGGGGTGTAGCCAACGTCCTGACTTTC. This gives the protein CASSLDRIWGVANVLTF.